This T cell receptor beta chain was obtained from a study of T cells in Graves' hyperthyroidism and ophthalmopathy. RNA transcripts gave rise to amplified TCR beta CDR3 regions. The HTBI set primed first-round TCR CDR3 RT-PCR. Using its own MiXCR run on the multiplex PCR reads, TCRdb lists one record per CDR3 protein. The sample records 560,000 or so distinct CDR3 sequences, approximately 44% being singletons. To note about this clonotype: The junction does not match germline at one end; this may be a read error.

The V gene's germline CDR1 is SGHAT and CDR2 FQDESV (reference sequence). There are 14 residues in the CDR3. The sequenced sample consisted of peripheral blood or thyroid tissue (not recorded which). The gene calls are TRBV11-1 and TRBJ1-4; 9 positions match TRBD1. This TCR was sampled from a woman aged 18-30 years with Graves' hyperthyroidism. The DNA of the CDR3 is TGCGCCAGCAGCCCCCGACAGGGGGGTGAAAAACTGTTTTTT. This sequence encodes CASSPRQGGEKLFF.